These 29 T cell receptor beta chains were all obtained from the same sample, sequenced in a study of blood T cell repertoires in COVID-19. The repertoire was sequenced with immunoSEQ multiplex PCR; TCRdb's copy has only in-frame clones and lacks some. The repertoire consists of approximately 250,000 clones, with around 90% occurring once and the leading ten covering about 0.8%. The sample was peripheral blood. The receptors shown here come from a man aged 30 to 39 with COVID-19, enrolled during active disease.

The chain employs TRBV18 and TRBJ1-6; D is unclear. In germline, CDR1 is KGHSH, CDR2 LQKENI. This CDR3 is built from 13 residues. Trimming removed 3 bases at V and 8 bases at J, with 8 bases between. CDR3 nucleotide sequence: TGTGCCAGCTCACCCCTGGAGGATTCACCCCTCCACTTT. Its translation is CASSPLEDSPLHF.

With respect to this clone: The junction and the germline gene differ at one end; a read error may be behind it. The chain employs TRBV12-3 or TRBV12-4 and TRBJ1-2, with a possible D match to TRBD1 (6 bases). There are 11 residues in the CDR3. CDR3 sequence: CASSSDSFRAF. The CDR3 DNA sequence: TGTGCCAGCAGTTCGGACAGCTTCCGAGCTTTC.

The chain uses TRBV12-5 and TRBJ1-2; D is uncertain. Germline-derived CDR1 and CDR2 are LGHNT and FRNRAP. The CDR3 has 13 residues. The ends were cut back, 1 base at V and 5 bases at J, with 8 bases in the middle. The CDR3 DNA reads TGTGCTAGTGGTTTGGGTACATCATATGGCTACACCTTC. Its translation is CASGLGTSYGYTF.

The gene calls are TRBV4-1 and TRBJ2-1; 10 positions match TRBD2. This CDR3 spans 18 amino acids. CDR1 and CDR2 (germline): MGHRA, YSYEKL. Germline trimming cut 1 base from V and 2 bases from J; bases unmatched to any gene: 8. CDR3 sequence reads: CASSQGGAGGAAYNEQFF. In nucleotides, the CDR3 is TGCGCCAGCAGCCAAGGCGGAGCGGGGGGGGCGGCCTACAATGAGCAGTTCTTC.

The CDR3 reads CASSLGQGGDSPLHF. CDR3 coding DNA: TGTGCCAGCAGCTTGGGACAGGGAGGAGATTCACCCCTCCACTTT. The genes are TRBV7-3 and TRBJ1-6; 9 bases map to TRBD1. This CDR3 region has 15 residues. CDR1 and CDR2 from the germline V gene are SGHTA and FQGTGA. The V and J ends lost 3 bases and 8 bases, in that order; junction bases with no gene match: 5.

The chain joins TRBV19 to TRBJ1-2, with 10 positions matching TRBD1. Germline V gene sequence: CDR1 LNHDA, CDR2 SQIVND (reference sequence). The CDR3 is 15 residues long. V shed 3 bases and J 6 bases; nucleotides not matched to a gene: 7. CDR3 residues: CASSISGQGVDGYTF. Here the CDR3 DNA reads TGTGCCAGTAGTATCTCCGGACAGGGGGTGGATGGCTACACCTTC.

On this clone itself: At one of its ends the junction is not consistent with the germline gene, which may arise from a read error. This chain links TRBV15 with TRBJ2-5; TRBD2 is a possible D gene (6 bases). This CDR3 has 16 amino acids. Germline V gene data show CDR1 as LNHNV and CDR2 as YYDKDF (reference sequence). The CDR3 here is CATSRGGTDNQETQYF. CDR3 bases: TGTGCCACCAGCCGCGGCGGGACGGACAACCAGGAGACCCAGTACTTC.

The CDR3 DNA sequence: TGTGCCAGCAGTGAGACTAGCGGGGCTTTGAGAGGGACCGGGGAGCTGTTTTTT. Encoded protein: CASSETSGALRGTGELFF. The genes are TRBV6-1 and TRBJ2-2, with 11 positions matching TRBD2. Trimming cost V 3 bases and J 5 bases; bases outside gene matches: 11. This CDR3 has 18 amino acids. CDR1 MNHNS and CDR2 SASEGT come from the germline V gene.

V gene TRBV5-6 combines with J gene TRBJ2-7; weak D call: TRBD2 (5 bases). From germline, CDR1 is SGHDT and CDR2 YYEEEE. The CDR3 loop spans 14 amino acids. Trimming pared 0 bases from V and 2 bases from J, leaving 9 bases between. CDR3: CASSLGGPAYEQYF. CDR3 DNA: TGTGCCAGCAGCTTGGGAGGGCCGGCCTACGAGCAGTACTTC.

The chain joins TRBV11-2 to TRBJ1-1, with D possibly TRBD1 on 6 matching bases. Germline V gives CDR1 SGHAT, CDR2 FQNNGV. V was trimmed by 5 bases and J by 3 bases, leaving 16 bases between them. CDR3 length: 15 residues. The DNA for the CDR3 is TGTGCCAGCAGCCCCGACCGACCAGGGGACACTGAAGCTTTCTTT. It codes for CASSPDRPGDTEAFF.

This clone was detected a few times. The V gene is TRBV3-1 (or the pseudogene TRBV3-2), the J gene TRBJ2-7, with a possible D match to TRBD2 (6 bases). The CDR3 has 15 amino acids. The germline CDR1 and CDR2 sequences are LGHDT and YNNKEL (reference sequence). Trimming removed 2 bases from V and 2 bases from J, with 13 bases in between. The CDR3 spells CASSQSASAAYEQYF. As DNA, the CDR3 is TGTGCCAGCAGCCAAAGTGCTAGCGCAGCCTACGAGCAGTACTTC.

This rearrangement joins TRBV3-1 (or the pseudogene TRBV3-2) to TRBJ1-6; a possible D gene is TRBD1 (6 bases). Trimming removed 4 bases from V and 7 bases from J, with 17 bases in between. Looked up from germline, CDR1 is LGHDT and CDR2 is YNNKEL (reference sequence). The CDR3 has 16 amino acids. The DNA of the CDR3 is TGTGCCAGCAGCCGCGAAGGTGCAGGGGCAAATTCACCCCTCCACTTT. Translation: CASSREGAGANSPLHF.

There are a few counts of this clone. V gene TRBV5-1 combines with J gene TRBJ2-6; D unclear. The V gene's germline CDR1 is SGHRS and CDR2 YFSETQ. Trimming removed 4 bases at V and 3 bases at J, with 8 bases between. The CDR3 runs 14 residues. CDR3: CASSTDNGANVLTF. The CDR3 DNA sequence: TGCGCCAGCAGCACCGACAATGGGGCCAACGTCCTGACTTTC.

This chain joins TRBV6-2 or TRBV6-3 and TRBJ1-5; D unclear. The CDR3 is 15 amino acids. V was trimmed by 1 base and J by 7 bases, leaving 14 bases between them. Germline V gene sequence: CDR1 MNHEY, CDR2 SVGEGT. CDR3 amino acids: CASSYLGTRFQPQHF. The CDR3 DNA reads TGTGCCAGCAGTTACTTAGGTACGCGGTTCCAGCCCCAGCATTTT.

This clone was counted a single time. This sequence joins TRBV19 and TRBJ1-5, with D perhaps matching TRBD1 (5 bases). V lost 6 bases and J 0 bases, leaving 9 bases between the germline ends. Germline V gives CDR1 LNHDA, CDR2 SQIVND (reference sequence). CDR3 length: 14 residues. CDR3 in amino acids: CASSSGFSNQPQHF. CDR3 coding DNA: TGTGCCAGTAGCTCAGGGTTTAGCAATCAGCCCCAGCATTTT.

This clone has a single count. The chain uses TRBV5-4 and TRBJ2-2; 8 nucleotides align to TRBD2. V shed 2 bases, J shed 2 bases, and the junction held 2 bases outside the gene matches. The germline CDR1 and CDR2 sequences are SGHNT and YYREEE (reference sequence). This CDR3 has 15 amino acids. The CDR3 sequence: CASSFSGVNTGELFF. The CDR3 region has the DNA TGTGCCAGCAGCTTTAGCGGGGTTAACACCGGGGAGCTGTTTTTT. Combining the CDR3 with reference TRBV5-4 and TRBJ2-2 gives the whole variable domain ETGVTQSPTHLIKTRGQQVTLRCSSQSGHNTVSWYQQALGQGPQFIFQYYREEENGRGNFPPRFSGLQFPNYSSELNVNALELDDSALYLCASSFSGVNTGELFFGEGSRLTVL.

This chain links TRBV10-3 with TRBJ1-2; perhaps TRBD1 as D (6 bases). CDR3 length: 15 amino acids. Trimming pared 3 bases from V and 0 bases from J, leaving 11 bases between. Germline CDR1 ENHRY, CDR2 SYGVKD. The CDR3, as DNA: TGTGCCATCAGTGAAATTGGGGACACTAACTATGGCTACACCTTC. Its protein is CAISEIGDTNYGYTF.

The V call is TRBV14, the J call TRBJ1-1; D is possibly TRBD1 (5 bases). The germline gives CDR1 SGHDN, CDR2 FVKESK. This CDR3 has 14 residues. Trimming removed 0 bases from V and 7 bases from J, with 12 bases in between. In nucleotides, the CDR3 is TGTGCCAGCAGCCAAGATCCTGGGGCACGTGAAGCTTTCTTT. Protein: CASSQDPGAREAFF.

J is TRBJ1-5 and V is TRBV6-5; a weak D match, TRBD1 (5 bases). The CDR3 sequence is 14 residues long. Deletions cut 6 bases from V and 6 bases from J, with 15 bases between. Germline lookup yields CDR1 MNHEY and CDR2 SVGAGI. The chain's CDR3 is CASREGRQTQPQHF. The CDR3 region has the DNA TGTGCCAGCAGGGAGGGGAGGCAAACTCAGCCCCAGCATTTT.

The CDR3 nucleotides read TGTGCCAGCAGCTTATACGCCCCCTCGCCGGGAAATGAGCAGTTCTTC. This encodes CASSLYAPSPGNEQFF. This chain links TRBV5-6 with TRBJ2-1; weak D call: TRBD2 (5 bases). CDR3 length equals 16 residues. Germline values: CDR1 SGHDT, CDR2 YYEEEE. Trimming stripped 2 bases from V and 7 bases from J, with 19 bases between.

This sequence joins TRBV10-3 and TRBJ1-3; D perhaps matches TRBD1 (6 bases). V was pared by 4 bases and J by 4 bases, with 14 bases between. CDR1 is ENHRY and CDR2 is SYGVKD in the germline V gene. The length of the CDR3 is 15 residues. For the CDR3, the DNA is TGTGCCATCAGTGGGACAGCCCCGGGGGGAAACACCATATATTTT. Amino acid sequence: CAISGTAPGGNTIYF.

The chain links TRBV19 to TRBJ2-2, with 8 bases matching TRBD1. Germline CDR1 and CDR2: LNHDA and SQIVND (reference sequence). The CDR3 length is 15 residues. With 5 bases clipped from V and 5 bases from J, the junction kept 7 bases outside the gene matches. The CDR3 sequence: CASSPRTGRTGELFF. CDR3 nucleotide sequence: TGTGCCAGTAGTCCAAGGACAGGGCGAACCGGGGAGCTGTTTTTT.

V and J are TRBV3-1 (or the pseudogene TRBV3-2) and TRBJ1-1, with D uncertain. V was pared by 3 bases and J by 3 bases, with 11 bases between. CDR3 length: 14 amino acids. Germline values: CDR1 LGHDT, CDR2 YNNKEL (reference sequence). CDR3 in amino acids: CASSHGAVYTEAFF. The CDR3 bases are TGTGCCAGCAGCCACGGTGCGGTCTACACTGAAGCTTTCTTT.

Note on this clone: This CDR3 fails to terminate in the conserved phenylalanine or tryptophan, so it likely reflects a read error. No DNA is shown, since the ends of the CDR3 on it are uncertain; the CDR3 is the one TCRdb lists. The chain couples TRBV3-1 (or the pseudogene TRBV3-2) to TRBJ1-4. The CDR3 sequence runs 9 residues, both termini included. The V gene's germline CDR1 is LGHDT and CDR2 YNNKEL (reference sequence). CDR3 region: CASSPESGS.

This clone was picked up one time. The chain uses TRBV28 and TRBJ1-1; possible D gene TRBD1, 5 bases. CDR1 MDHEN and CDR2 SYDVKM come from the germline V gene. The CDR3 runs 15 residues. The V gene lost 6 bases and the J gene lost 0 bases, with 14 bases spanning the gap. The CDR3, as DNA: TGTGCCAGCAGCCTGGGGGGAAACCTGAACACTGAAGCTTTCTTT. This sequence encodes CASSLGGNLNTEAFF.

As for this clone: The sample carries other DNA sequences with the same CDR3. The V call is TRBV20-1, the J call TRBJ2-7; D is perhaps TRBD2 (5 bases). Trimming shortened V by 3 bases and J by 4 bases, and 13 bases separated the two germline ends. From germline, CDR1 is DFQATT and CDR2 SNEGSKA (reference sequence). The CDR3 is 13 amino acids. For the CDR3, the DNA is TGCAGTGCTAGTAAGGCGGACTCTTACGAGCAGTACTTC. Encoded protein: CSASKADSYEQYF.

The V gene is TRBV11-2, the J gene TRBJ1-6; 7 nucleotides align to TRBD1. The CDR3 consists of 15 residues. Germline CDR1 is SGHAT and CDR2 is FQNNGV. V dropped 0 bases and J dropped 9; count of bases not matched to a gene: 5. The CDR3 reads CASSLEAGGISPLHF. The CDR3 nucleotides read TGTGCCAGCAGCTTAGAAGCAGGGGGGATTTCACCCCTCCACTTT.

This rearrangement joins TRBV5-4 to TRBJ1-2; D may be TRBD1 (6 bases). Germline-derived CDR1 and CDR2 are SGHNT and YYREEE (reference sequence). The CDR3 has 15 residues. Trimming took off 0 bases at V and 7 bases at J, with 16 bases between the two ends. DNA for the CDR3: TGTGCCAGCAGCTTGGAAACCAGGGGATTAAGTGGCTACACCTTC. Translation gives CASSLETRGLSGYTF. The full variable domain, in which reference TRBV5-4 and TRBJ1-2 provide the parts outside the CDR3, is ETGVTQSPTHLIKTRGQQVTLRCSSQSGHNTVSWYQQALGQGPQFIFQYYREEENGRGNFPPRFSGLQFPNYSSELNVNALELDDSALYLCASSLETRGLSGYTFGSGTRLTVV.

This clone has a single count. The chain employs TRBV13 and TRBJ1-6; D is possibly TRBD1 (5 bases). V was trimmed by 0 bases and J by 7 bases, leaving 10 bases between them. Looked up from germline, CDR1 is PRHDT and CDR2 is FYEKMQ (reference sequence). The CDR3 sequence is 15 residues long. DNA of the CDR3: TGTGCCAGCAGCTTAGGAAGGGGTTGGAATTCACCCCTCCACTTT. Translating it yields CASSLGRGWNSPLHF. Full variable domain (rest looked up from reference TRBV13 and TRBJ1-6): AAGVIQSPRHLIKEKRETATLKCYPIPRHDTVYWYQQGPGQDPQFLISFYEKMQSDKGSIPDRFSAQQFSDYHSELNMSSLELGDSALYFCASSLGRGWNSPLHFGNGTRLTVT.